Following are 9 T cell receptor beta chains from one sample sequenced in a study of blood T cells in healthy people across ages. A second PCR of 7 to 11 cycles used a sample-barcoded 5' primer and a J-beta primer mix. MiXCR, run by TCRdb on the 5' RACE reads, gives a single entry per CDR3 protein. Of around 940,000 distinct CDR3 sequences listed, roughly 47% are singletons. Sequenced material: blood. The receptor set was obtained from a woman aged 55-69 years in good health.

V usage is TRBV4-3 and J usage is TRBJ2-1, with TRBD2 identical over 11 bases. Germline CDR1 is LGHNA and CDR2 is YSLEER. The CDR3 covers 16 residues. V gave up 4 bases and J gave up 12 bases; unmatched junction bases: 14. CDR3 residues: CASSLIAGGTPLAQFF. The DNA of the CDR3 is TGCGCCAGCAGCCTAATAGCGGGAGGGACCCCTTTGGCGCAGTTCTTC.

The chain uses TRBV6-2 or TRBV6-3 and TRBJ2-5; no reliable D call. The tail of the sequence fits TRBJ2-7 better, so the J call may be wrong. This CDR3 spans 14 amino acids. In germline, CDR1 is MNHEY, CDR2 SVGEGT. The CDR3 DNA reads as TGTGCCAGCATCCCCGGACCCTGGCCCAACGAGCAGTACTTC. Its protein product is CASIPGPWPNEQYF.

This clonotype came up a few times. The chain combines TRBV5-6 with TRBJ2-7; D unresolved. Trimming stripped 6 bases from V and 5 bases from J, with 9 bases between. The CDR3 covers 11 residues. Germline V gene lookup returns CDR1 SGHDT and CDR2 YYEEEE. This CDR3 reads CASTRWDEQYF. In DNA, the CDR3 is TGTGCCAGCACCAGGTGGGACGAGCAGTACTTC.

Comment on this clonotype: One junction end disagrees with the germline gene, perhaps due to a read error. CDR3 sequence: CVSSLDTRGYTF. The CDR3 DNA reads as TGTGTCAGCAGCTTGGACACACGAGGCTACACCTTC. The rearrangement joins TRBV3-1 to TRBJ1-2, with a weak D call TRBD1 (5 bases). The CDR3 loop spans 12 amino acids. Germline V CDR1 and CDR2: LGHDT, YNNKEL (reference sequence).

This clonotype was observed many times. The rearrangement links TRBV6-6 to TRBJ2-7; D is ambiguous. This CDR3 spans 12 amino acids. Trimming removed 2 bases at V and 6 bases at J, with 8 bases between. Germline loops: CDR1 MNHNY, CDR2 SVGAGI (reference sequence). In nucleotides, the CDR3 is TGTGCCAGCAGTTACGGTTTAGGCGAGCAGTACTTC. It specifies CASSYGLGEQYF.

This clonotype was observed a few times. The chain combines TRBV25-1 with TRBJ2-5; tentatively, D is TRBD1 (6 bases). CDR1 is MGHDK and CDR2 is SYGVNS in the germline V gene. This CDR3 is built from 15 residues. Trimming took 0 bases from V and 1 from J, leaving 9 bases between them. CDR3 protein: CASSEYTGSQETQYF. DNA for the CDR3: TGTGCCAGCAGTGAATATACAGGGAGCCAAGAGACCCAGTACTTC. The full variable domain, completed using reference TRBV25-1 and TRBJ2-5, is EADIYQTPRYLVIGTGKKITLECSQTMGHDKMYWYQQDPGMELHLIHYSYGVNSTEKGDLSSESTVSRIRTEHFPLTLESARPSHTSQYLCASSEYTGSQETQYFGPGTRLLVL.

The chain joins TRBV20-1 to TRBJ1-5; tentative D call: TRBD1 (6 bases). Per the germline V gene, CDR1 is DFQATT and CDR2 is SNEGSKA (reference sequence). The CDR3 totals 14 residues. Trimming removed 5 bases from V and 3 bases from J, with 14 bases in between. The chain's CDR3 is CSAPTGGVNQPQHF. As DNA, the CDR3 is TGCAGTGCTCCGACAGGAGGGGTCAATCAGCCCCAGCATTTT.

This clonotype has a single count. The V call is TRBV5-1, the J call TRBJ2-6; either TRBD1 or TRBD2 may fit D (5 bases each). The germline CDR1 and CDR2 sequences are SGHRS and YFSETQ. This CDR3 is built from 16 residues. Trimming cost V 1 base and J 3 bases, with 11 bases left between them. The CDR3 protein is CASSLPGAHGANVLTF. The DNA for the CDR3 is TGCGCCAGCAGCTTGCCCGGGGCGCATGGGGCCAACGTCCTGACTTTC.

DNA of the CDR3: TGTGCCAGCAGTGCGGGGGGCGATCAGCCCCAGCATTTT. This codes for CASSAGGDQPQHF. The chain joins TRBV27 to TRBJ1-5; the D gene is possibly TRBD1 (6 bases). Between the trimmed V and J ends, which lost 5 bases and 5 bases, there was a span of 10 bases. Germline V gene sequence: CDR1 MNHEY, CDR2 SMNVEV (reference sequence). CDR3 size: 13 residues.